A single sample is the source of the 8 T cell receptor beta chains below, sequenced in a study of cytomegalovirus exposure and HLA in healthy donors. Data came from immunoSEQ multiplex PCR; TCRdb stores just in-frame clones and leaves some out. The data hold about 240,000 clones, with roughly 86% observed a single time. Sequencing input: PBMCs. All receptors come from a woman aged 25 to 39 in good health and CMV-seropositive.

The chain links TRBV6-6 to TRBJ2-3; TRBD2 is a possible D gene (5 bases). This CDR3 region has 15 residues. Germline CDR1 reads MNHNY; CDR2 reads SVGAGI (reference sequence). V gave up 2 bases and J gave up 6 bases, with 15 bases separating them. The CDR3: CASSYGRALGDTQYF. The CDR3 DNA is TGTGCCAGCAGTTACGGGCGGGCCCTCGGGGATACGCAGTATTTT.

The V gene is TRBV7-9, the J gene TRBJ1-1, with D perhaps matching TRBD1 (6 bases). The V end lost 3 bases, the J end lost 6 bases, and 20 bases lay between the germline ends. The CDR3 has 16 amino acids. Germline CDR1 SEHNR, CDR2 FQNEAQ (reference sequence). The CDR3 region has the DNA TGTGCCAGCAGCTTTCACGGGACATCTCCCGTCGCTGAAGCTTTCTTT. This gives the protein CASSFHGTSPVAEAFF.

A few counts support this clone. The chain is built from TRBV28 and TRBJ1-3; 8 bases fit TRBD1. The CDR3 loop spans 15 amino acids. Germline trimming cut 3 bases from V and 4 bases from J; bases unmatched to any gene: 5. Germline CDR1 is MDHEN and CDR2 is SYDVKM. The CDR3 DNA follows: TGTGCCAGCAGTTTGTTGTACAGGGGGGGAAACACCATATATTTT. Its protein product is CASSLLYRGGNTIYF.

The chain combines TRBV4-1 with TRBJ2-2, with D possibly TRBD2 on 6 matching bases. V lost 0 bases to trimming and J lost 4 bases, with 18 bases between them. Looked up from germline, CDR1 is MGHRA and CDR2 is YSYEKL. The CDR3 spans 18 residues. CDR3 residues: CASSQDSPGAEGTGELFF. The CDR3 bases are TGCGCCAGCAGCCAAGATAGTCCGGGAGCAGAGGGCACCGGGGAGCTGTTTTTT.

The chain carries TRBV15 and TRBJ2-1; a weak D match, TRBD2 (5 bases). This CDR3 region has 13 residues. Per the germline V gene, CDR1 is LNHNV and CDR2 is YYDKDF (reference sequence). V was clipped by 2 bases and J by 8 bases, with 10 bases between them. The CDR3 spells CATSRILADEQFF. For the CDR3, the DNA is TGTGCCACCAGCAGAATTCTAGCCGATGAGCAGTTCTTC.

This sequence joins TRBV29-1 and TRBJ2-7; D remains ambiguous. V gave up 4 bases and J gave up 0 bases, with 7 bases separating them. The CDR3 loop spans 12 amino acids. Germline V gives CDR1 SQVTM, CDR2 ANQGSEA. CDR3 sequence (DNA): TGCAGCGTTGTGAGCGACTCCTACGAGCAGTACTTC. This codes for CSVVSDSYEQYF.

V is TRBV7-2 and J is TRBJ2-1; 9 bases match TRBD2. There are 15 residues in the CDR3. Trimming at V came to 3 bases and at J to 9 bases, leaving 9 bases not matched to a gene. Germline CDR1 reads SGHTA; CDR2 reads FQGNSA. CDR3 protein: CASSLGGRALREQFF. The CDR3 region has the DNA TGTGCCAGCAGCTTGGGCGGGAGGGCCCTCCGTGAGCAGTTCTTC.

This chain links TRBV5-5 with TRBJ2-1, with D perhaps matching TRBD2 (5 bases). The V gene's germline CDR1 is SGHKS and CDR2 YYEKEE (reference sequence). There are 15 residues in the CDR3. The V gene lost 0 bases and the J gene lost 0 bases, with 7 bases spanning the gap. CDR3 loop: CASSLGAASYNEQFF. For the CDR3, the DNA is TGTGCCAGCAGCTTGGGAGCGGCCTCCTACAATGAGCAGTTCTTC. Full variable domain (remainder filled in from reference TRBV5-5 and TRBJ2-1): DAGVTQSPTHLIKTRGQQVTLRCSPISGHKSVSWYQQVLGQGPQFIFQYYEKEERGRGNFPDRFSARQFPNYSSELNVNALLLGDSALYLCASSLGAASYNEQFFGPGTRLTVL.